The clone carrying this TCR beta chain has a handful of counts. Its antigen is unidentified. After template switching added a universal primer site, the resulting cDNA carried unique molecular identifiers. TCRdb reanalysed the 5' RACE reads using MiXCR and keeps one entry per CDR3 protein. Seen here are about 300,000 distinct CDR3 sequences, about 12% observed once, and the top ten hold just over 7%. This sample is part of a study of identical twins. Overall study results and limits: Fewer insertions characterized abundant cord blood beta clonotypes, whereas memory repertoires showed none. Partial confounding of zero-insertion analyses by invariant MAIT and iNKT cells was possible.

CDR3 length: 14 amino acids. The germline V gene has CDR1 MNHEY and CDR2 SMNVEV (reference sequence). With V trimmed by 3 bases and J by 3 bases, 3 bases remained unmatched. The same data also contributed to another study, on yellow fever vaccine responses in identical twins.

J is TRBJ2-7 and V is TRBV27, with 9 bases matching TRBD1. This clonotype originated in a woman younger than 30 in good health. The sequenced sample was CD8+ T cells sorted from blood. DNA of the CDR3: TGTGCCAGCAGTTTGGGACAGGGAGTCTACGAGCAGTACTTC. It yields the protein CASSLGQGVYEQYF.